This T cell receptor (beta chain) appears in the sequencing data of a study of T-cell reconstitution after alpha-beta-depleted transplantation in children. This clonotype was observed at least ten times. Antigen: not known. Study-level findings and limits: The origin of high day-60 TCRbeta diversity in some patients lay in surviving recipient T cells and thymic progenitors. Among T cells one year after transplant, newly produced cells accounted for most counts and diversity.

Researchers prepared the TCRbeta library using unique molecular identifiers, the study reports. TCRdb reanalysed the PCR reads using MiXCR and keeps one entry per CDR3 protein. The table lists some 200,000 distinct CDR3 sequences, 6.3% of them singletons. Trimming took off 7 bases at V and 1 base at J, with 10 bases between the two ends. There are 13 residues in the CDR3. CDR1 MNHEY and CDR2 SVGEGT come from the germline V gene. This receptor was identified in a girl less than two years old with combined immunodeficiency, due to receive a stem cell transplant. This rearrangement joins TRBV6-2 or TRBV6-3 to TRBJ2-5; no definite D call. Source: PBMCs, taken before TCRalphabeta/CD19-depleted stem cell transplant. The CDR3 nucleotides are TGTGCCAGCAACGTCTGGCCCCAAGAGACCCAGTACTTC. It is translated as CASNVWPQETQYF.